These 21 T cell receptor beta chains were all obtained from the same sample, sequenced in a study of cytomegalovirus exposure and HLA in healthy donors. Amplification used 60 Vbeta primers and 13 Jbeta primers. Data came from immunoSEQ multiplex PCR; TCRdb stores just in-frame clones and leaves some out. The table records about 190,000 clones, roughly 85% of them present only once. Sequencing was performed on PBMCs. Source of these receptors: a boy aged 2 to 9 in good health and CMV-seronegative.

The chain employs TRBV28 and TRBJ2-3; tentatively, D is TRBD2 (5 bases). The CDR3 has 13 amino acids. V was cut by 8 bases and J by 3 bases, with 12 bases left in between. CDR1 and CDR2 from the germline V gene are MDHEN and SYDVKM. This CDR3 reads CASGNTGTDTQYF. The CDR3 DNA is TGTGCCAGCGGAAACACGGGGACAGATACGCAGTATTTT.

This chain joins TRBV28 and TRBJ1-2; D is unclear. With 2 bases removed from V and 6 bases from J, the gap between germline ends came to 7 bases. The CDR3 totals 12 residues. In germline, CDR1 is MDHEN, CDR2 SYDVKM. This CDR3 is CASSLEGHGYTF. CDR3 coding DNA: TGTGCCAGCAGTTTAGAGGGCCATGGCTACACCTTC.

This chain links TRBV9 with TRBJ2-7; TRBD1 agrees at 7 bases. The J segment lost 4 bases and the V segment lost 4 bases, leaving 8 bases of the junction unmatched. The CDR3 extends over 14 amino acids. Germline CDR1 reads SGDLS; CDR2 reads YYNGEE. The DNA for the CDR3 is TGTGCCAGCAGCCCGGGACAGTCAGGGTACGAGCAGTACGTC. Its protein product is CASSPGQSGYEQYV.

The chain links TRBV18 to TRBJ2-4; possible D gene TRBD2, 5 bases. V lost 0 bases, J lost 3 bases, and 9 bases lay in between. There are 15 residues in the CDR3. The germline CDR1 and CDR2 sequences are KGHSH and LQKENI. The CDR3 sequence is CASSPPGVGKNIQYF. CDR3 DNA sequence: TGTGCCAGCTCACCACCCGGGGTTGGCAAAAACATTCAGTACTTC.

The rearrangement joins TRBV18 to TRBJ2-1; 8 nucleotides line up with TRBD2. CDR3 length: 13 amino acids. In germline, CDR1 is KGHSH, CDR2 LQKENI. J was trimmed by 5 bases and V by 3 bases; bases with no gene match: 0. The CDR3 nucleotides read TGTGCCAGCTCACCCGGGGGGGACAATGAGCAGTTCTTC. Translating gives CASSPGGDNEQFF. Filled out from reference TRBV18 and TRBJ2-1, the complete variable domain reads NAGVMQNPRHLVRRRGQEARLRCSPMKGHSHVYWYRQLPEEGLKFMVYLQKENIIDESGMPKERFSAEFPKEGPSILRIQQVVRGDSAAYFCASSPGGDNEQFFGPGTRLTVL.

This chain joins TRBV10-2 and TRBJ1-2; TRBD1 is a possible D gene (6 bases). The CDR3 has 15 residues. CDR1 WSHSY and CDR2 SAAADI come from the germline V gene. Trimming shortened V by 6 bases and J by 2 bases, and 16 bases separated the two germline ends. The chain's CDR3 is CASSGARTENYGYTF. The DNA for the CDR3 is TGCGCCAGCAGCGGGGCTAGGACAGAGAACTATGGCTACACCTTC.

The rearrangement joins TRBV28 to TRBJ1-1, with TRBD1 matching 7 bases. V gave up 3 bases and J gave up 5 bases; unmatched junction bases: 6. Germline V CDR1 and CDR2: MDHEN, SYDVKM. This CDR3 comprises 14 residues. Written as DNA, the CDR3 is TGTGCCAGCAGTTTCCGACAGGGTCTAACTGAAGCTTTCTTT. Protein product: CASSFRQGLTEAFF.

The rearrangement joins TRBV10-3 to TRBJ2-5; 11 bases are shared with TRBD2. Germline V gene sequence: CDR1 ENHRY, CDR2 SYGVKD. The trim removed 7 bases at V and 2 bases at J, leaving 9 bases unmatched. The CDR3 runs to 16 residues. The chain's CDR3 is CAIKGGTSGRQETQYF. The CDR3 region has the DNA TGTGCCATCAAAGGTGGGACTAGCGGAAGGCAAGAGACCCAGTACTTC.

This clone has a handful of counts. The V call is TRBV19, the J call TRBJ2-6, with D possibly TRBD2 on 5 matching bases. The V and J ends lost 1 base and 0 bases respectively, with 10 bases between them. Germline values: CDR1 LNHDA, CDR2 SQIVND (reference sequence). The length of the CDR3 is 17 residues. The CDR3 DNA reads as TGTGCCAGTAGTATAGGGACTGATTACTCTGGGGCCAACGTCCTGACTTTC. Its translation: CASSIGTDYSGANVLTF.

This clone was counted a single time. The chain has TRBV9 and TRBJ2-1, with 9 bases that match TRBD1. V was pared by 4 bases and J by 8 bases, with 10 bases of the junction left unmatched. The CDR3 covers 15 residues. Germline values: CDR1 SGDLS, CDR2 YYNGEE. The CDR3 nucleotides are TGTGCCAGCAGCCTGGGACAGGGAACCGGCGATGAGCAGTTCTTC. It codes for CASSLGQGTGDEQFF.

CDR3: CASSLQGTPGELFF. The CDR3 DNA sequence: TGTGCCAGCAGCTTGCAGGGTACCCCCGGGGAGCTGTTTTTT. V and J are TRBV5-8 and TRBJ2-2; TRBD1 might be the D (5 bases). The germline gives CDR1 SGHTS, CDR2 YDEGEE. CDR3 length: 14 amino acids. Trimming took 1 base from V and 6 from J, leaving 10 bases between them.

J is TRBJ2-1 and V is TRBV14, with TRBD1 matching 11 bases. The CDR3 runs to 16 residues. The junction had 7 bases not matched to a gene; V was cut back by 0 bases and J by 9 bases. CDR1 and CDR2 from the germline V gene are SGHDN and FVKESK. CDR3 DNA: TGTGCCAGCAGCCAAGATCTCGGACAGGGGGCTAGTGAGCAGTTCTTC. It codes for CASSQDLGQGASEQFF.

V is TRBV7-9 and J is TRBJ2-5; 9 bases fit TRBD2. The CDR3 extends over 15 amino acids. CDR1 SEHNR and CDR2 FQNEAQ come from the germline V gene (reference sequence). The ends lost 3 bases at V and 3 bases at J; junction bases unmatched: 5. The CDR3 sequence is CASSFSGGPKETQYF. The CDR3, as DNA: TGTGCCAGCAGCTTTAGCGGGGGACCTAAAGAGACCCAGTACTTC.

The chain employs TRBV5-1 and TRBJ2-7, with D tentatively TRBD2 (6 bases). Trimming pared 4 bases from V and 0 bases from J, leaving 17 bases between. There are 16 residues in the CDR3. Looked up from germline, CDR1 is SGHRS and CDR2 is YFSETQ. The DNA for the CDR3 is TGCGCCAGCAGCCTTTCCGGGACTGCGATCTCCTACGAGCAGTACTTC. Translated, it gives CASSLSGTAISYEQYF.

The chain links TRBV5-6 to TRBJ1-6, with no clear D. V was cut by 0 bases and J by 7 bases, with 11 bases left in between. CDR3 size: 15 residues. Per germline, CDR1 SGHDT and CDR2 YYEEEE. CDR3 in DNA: TGTGCCAGCAGCTTGGATGAACGGTCGAATTCACCCCTCCACTTT. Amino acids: CASSLDERSNSPLHF.

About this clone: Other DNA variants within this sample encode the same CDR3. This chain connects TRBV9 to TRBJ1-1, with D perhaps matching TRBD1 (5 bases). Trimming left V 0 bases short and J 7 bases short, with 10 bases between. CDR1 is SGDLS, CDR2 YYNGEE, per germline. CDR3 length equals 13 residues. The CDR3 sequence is CASSVVRGNEAFF. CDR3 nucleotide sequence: TGTGCCAGCAGCGTAGTACGGGGGAATGAAGCTTTCTTT.

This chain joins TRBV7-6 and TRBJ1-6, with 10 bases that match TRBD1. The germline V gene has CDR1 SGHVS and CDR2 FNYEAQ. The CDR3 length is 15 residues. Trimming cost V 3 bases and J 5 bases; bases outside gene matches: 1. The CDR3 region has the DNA TGTGCCAGCAGCTTGGGGACAGGGGATAATTCACCCCTCCACTTT. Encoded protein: CASSLGTGDNSPLHF. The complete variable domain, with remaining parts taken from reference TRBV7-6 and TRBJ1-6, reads GAGVSQSPRYKVTKRGQDVALRCDPISGHVSLYWYRQALGQGPEFLTYFNYEAQQDKSGLPNDRFSAERPEGSISTLTIQRTEQRDSAMYRCASSLGTGDNSPLHFGNGTRLTVT.

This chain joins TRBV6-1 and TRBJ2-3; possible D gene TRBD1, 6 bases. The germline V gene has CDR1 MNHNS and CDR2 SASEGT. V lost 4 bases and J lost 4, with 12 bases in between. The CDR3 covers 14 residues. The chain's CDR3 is CASSANRAADTQYF. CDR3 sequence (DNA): TGTGCCAGCAGTGCAAACAGGGCTGCAGATACGCAGTATTTT.

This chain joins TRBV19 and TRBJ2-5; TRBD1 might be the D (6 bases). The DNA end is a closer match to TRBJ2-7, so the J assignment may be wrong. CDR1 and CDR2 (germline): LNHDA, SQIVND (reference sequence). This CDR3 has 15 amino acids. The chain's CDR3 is CASSTRPNYRDEQYF. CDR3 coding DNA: TGTGCCAGTAGTACCCGACCGAATTACAGGGACGAGCAGTACTTC.

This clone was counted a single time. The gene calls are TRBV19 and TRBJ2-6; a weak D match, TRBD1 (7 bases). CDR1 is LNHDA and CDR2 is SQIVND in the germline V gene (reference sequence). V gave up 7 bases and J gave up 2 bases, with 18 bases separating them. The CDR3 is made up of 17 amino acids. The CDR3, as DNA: TGTGCCAGTACCAGGGGGGCTACCCGACCTGGGGCCAACGTCCTGACTTTC. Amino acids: CASTRGATRPGANVLTF.

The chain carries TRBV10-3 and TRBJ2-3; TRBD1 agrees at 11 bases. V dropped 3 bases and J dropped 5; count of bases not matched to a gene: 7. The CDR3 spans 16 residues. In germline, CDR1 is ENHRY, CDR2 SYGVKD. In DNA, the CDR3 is TGTGCCATCAGTGACATAGGGACAGGGGGAAAAGATACGCAGTATTTT. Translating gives CAISDIGTGGKDTQYF.